This T cell receptor beta chain derives from a study of shared T cell receptors in the human thymus. This table comes from immunoSEQ multiplex PCR, and its TCRdb copy is limited to in-frame clones, with some not included. The sample records around 730,000 clones, approximately 83% being singletons. The sample was also linked to a second study, of human thymus T cells.

This clonotype originated in a girl in the first two years of life with a congenital heart defect. Sequenced: thymocytes.

The DNA for the CDR3 is TGTGCCAGCAGCCCAGGGTCCCCCGGCAATCAGCCCCAGCATTTT. This translates into CASSPGSPGNQPQHF. The genes are TRBV7-2 and TRBJ1-5; D might be TRBD1 (5 bases). V was shortened by 5 bases and J by 2 bases, with 13 bases between the two germline ends. Germline CDR1 and CDR2: SGHTA and FQGNSA. The CDR3 loop spans 15 amino acids.